These 21 T cell receptor beta chains originate from one sample sequenced in a study of control samples from healthy donors and cancer patients. Profiling relied on immunoSEQ multiplex PCR, and the TCRdb table lists in-frame clones only, not all of them. The sample includes approximately 160,000 clones, more than 85% seen only once; the top ten take just over 2%. The sequencing input was blood. These receptors were taken from a woman aged 40 to 50 in good health.

In its sample, this clone was seen once. The genes are TRBV7-9 and TRBJ1-4, with a weak D call TRBD1 (6 bases). The germline V gene has CDR1 SEHNR and CDR2 FQNEAQ (reference sequence). Deletions cut 5 bases from V and 6 bases from J, with 13 bases between. This CDR3 has 14 residues. The CDR3 here is CASSHDRLDEKLFF. CDR3 nucleotide sequence: TGTGCCAGCAGCCATGACAGGTTGGATGAAAAACTGTTTTTT.

The rearrangement joins TRBV28 to TRBJ2-2, with D perhaps matching TRBD2 (5 bases). Trimming left V 2 bases short and J 4 bases short, with 14 bases between. CDR1 and CDR2 (germline): MDHEN, SYDVKM. The CDR3 contains 16 residues. This CDR3 reads CASSLHAGFGTGELFF. As DNA, the CDR3 is TGTGCCAGCAGTTTACATGCGGGCTTCGGCACCGGGGAGCTGTTTTTT.

The genes are TRBV19 and TRBJ1-2; tentatively, D is TRBD1 (6 bases). The germline V and J ends were trimmed by 0 bases and 4 bases, with 18 bases remaining between them. CDR3 size: 17 residues. Germline CDR1 LNHDA, CDR2 SQIVND (reference sequence). In DNA form, the CDR3 reads TGTGCCAGTAGTATAGACCCTTCGGGGGGCTCGGTCTATGGCTACACCTTC. Its protein product is CASSIDPSGGSVYGYTF.

Written as DNA, the CDR3 is TGTGCCATCAGACAACAGGGGAGCACCGGGGAGCTGTTTTTT. Its protein product is CAIRQQGSTGELFF. V and J are TRBV10-3 and TRBJ2-2; TRBD1 agrees at 7 bases. CDR1 ENHRY and CDR2 SYGVKD come from the germline V gene. CDR3 size: 14 residues. The junction had 5 bases not matched to a gene; V was cut back by 6 bases and J by 4 bases.

V and J are TRBV13 and TRBJ2-1; 7 bases map to TRBD2. With 5 bases clipped from V and 6 bases from J, the junction kept 13 bases outside the gene matches. The CDR3 loop spans 16 amino acids. Germline CDR1 is PRHDT and CDR2 is FYEKMQ (reference sequence). CDR3 loop: CASSQFSGGLTNEQFF. CDR3 bases: TGTGCCAGCAGCCAATTCTCGGGGGGACTCACCAATGAGCAGTTCTTC.

The chain uses TRBV5-1 and TRBJ2-7; the D gene is possibly TRBD2 (7 bases). Deletions cut 0 bases from V and 2 bases from J, with 15 bases between. Germline V lookup: CDR1 SGHRS, CDR2 YFSETQ. CDR3 length equals 16 residues. The CDR3 DNA is TGCGCCAGCAGCTTGGTGCAGGGAGGGGGACCCTACGAGCAGTACTTC. Amino acids: CASSLVQGGGPYEQYF.

This chain joins TRBV27 and TRBJ1-2, with D uncertain. Trimming shortened V by 6 bases and J by 8 bases, and 13 bases separated the two germline ends. This CDR3 has 12 amino acids. Germline V gene sequence: CDR1 MNHEY, CDR2 SMNVEV (reference sequence). The CDR3 bases are TGTGCCAGCAGCCCAACGATTGGGGGCTACACCTTC. Translated: CASSPTIGGYTF.

This chain connects TRBV6-1 to TRBJ1-2; the D gene is possibly TRBD1 (5 bases). The CDR3 loop spans 15 amino acids. Trimming stripped 1 base from V and 4 bases from J, with 13 bases between. From germline, CDR1 is MNHNS and CDR2 SASEGT. CDR3 residues: CASSEGQGGIYGYTF. In DNA, the CDR3 is TGTGCCAGCAGTGAAGGGCAGGGTGGGATCTATGGCTACACCTTC.

CDR3 residues: CASSLMQGRGYGYTF. CDR3 DNA: TGCGCCAGCAGCTTGATGCAGGGGAGAGGGTATGGCTACACCTTC. The chain couples TRBV5-1 to TRBJ1-2, with D maybe TRBD1 (6 bases). This CDR3 contains 15 residues. Per the germline V gene, CDR1 is SGHRS and CDR2 is YFSETQ. The ends were cut back, 1 base at V and 5 bases at J, with 15 bases in the middle.

Points on this clone: Germline is not matched at one junction end, which may reflect a read error. The V call is TRBV11-2, the J call TRBJ2-1; the D gene is possibly TRBD1 (5 bases). The CDR3 contains 12 residues. Germline-derived CDR1 and CDR2 are SGHAT and FQNNGV. Here the CDR3 DNA reads TGTGCCAGCAGCCTAGACAGAATCGAGCAGTTCTTC. It specifies CASSLDRIEQFF.

The CDR3 coding sequence is TGTGCCAGCCGGGACTATAACACCGGGGAGCTGTTTTTT. Protein product: CASRDYNTGELFF. The J gene is TRBJ2-2, the V gene TRBV6-6, with 7 positions matching TRBD2. V was clipped by 8 bases and J by 2 bases; unmatched bases: 2. CDR3 length equals 13 residues. Germline values: CDR1 MNHNY, CDR2 SVGAGI (reference sequence).

This chain links TRBV18 with TRBJ1-3, with D unclear. Germline V gene data show CDR1 as KGHSH and CDR2 as LQKENI. This CDR3 has 12 residues. Trimming cost V 1 base and J 4 bases, with 2 bases left between them. The CDR3, as DNA: TGTGCCAGCTCACCACAGGGAAACACCATATATTTT. The encoded protein is CASSPQGNTIYF.

The chain combines TRBV4-1 with TRBJ2-7, with 7 bases identical to TRBD1. Unmatched junction bases numbered 5, after V lost 0 bases and J lost 3 bases. Per germline, CDR1 MGHRA and CDR2 YSYEKL. The CDR3 sequence is 15 residues long. The DNA for the CDR3 is TGCGCCAGCAGCCAAGATCTAGGGGGCGGCTACGAGCAGTACTTC. It yields the protein CASSQDLGGGYEQYF.

The J gene is TRBJ1-6, the V gene TRBV9; D unresolved. V was clipped by 0 bases and J by 0 bases, with 4 bases between them. The CDR3 length is 15 residues. The germline CDR1 and CDR2 sequences are SGDLS and YYNGEE. The CDR3 reads CASSVASSYNSPLHF. Written as DNA, the CDR3 is TGTGCCAGCAGCGTAGCAAGCTCCTATAATTCACCCCTCCACTTT.

CDR3 residues: CASSQGTGAYGYTF. CDR3 nucleotide sequence: TGCGCCAGCAGCCAAGGGACAGGGGCCTATGGCTACACCTTC. The V call is TRBV4-1, the J call TRBJ1-2; 9 bases match TRBD1. J lost 4 bases, V lost 1 base, and 1 base had no gene match. Looked up from germline, CDR1 is MGHRA and CDR2 is YSYEKL. The CDR3 length is 14 residues.

For this clone: Compared with germline, one end of the junction differs, possibly owing to a read error. The chain recombines TRBV12-3 or TRBV12-4 with TRBJ1-1, with a possible D match to TRBD1 (5 bases). This CDR3 has 9 amino acids. CDR3 DNA: TGCGGGAGGGGCACTGAAGCTTTCTTT. Its protein product is CGRGTEAFF.

CDR3 sequence: CASSRGGDRYNEQFF. The DNA for the CDR3 is TGTGCCAGCAGCCGAGGAGGGGACAGATACAATGAGCAGTTCTTC. The V gene is TRBV9, the J gene TRBJ2-1; the D gene is possibly TRBD1 (7 bases). Germline assignment: CDR1 SGDLS and CDR2 YYNGEE. The CDR3 is made up of 15 amino acids. Between the trimmed V and J ends, which lost 4 bases and 4 bases, there was a span of 15 bases. Together with reference TRBV9 and TRBJ2-1, the CDR3 gives the full variable domain: DSGVTQTPKHLITATGQRVTLRCSPRSGDLSVYWYQQSLDQGLQFLIQYYNGEERAKGNILERFSAQQFPDLHSELNLSSLELGDSALYFCASSRGGDRYNEQFFGPGTRLTVL.

This sequence joins TRBV10-3 and TRBJ1-5; D remains ambiguous. In germline, CDR1 is ENHRY, CDR2 SYGVKD. Trimming removed 4 bases at V and 6 bases at J, with 7 bases between. The CDR3 extends over 12 amino acids. In DNA, the CDR3 is TGTGCCATCAGTGCTTGGGCTCAGCCCCAGCATTTT. As protein: CAISAWAQPQHF.

V and J are TRBV11-1 and TRBJ1-1, with D hard to call. The CDR3 loop spans 13 amino acids. Germline CDR1 and CDR2: SGHAT and FQDESV (reference sequence). V was trimmed by 1 base and J by 2 bases, leaving 5 bases between them. The CDR3 coding sequence is TGTGCCAGCAGCTTAGAGTCCAACACTGAAGCTTTCTTT. Translated: CASSLESNTEAFF.

J is TRBJ2-2 and V is TRBV3-1 (or the pseudogene TRBV3-2), with D perhaps matching TRBD1 (6 bases). With 5 bases removed from V and 3 bases from J, the gap between germline ends came to 10 bases. The V gene's germline CDR1 is LGHDT and CDR2 YNNKEL (reference sequence). CDR3 length equals 14 residues. CDR3 amino acids: CASSIRQDTGELFF. The CDR3, as DNA: TGTGCCAGCAGCATAAGACAGGACACCGGGGAGCTGTTTTTT.

This rearrangement joins TRBV6-5 to TRBJ2-4; either TRBD1 or TRBD2 may fit D (6 bases each). Germline CDR1 reads MNHEY; CDR2 reads SVGAGI. V lost 6 bases to trimming and J lost 3 bases, with 15 bases between them. CDR3 size: 15 residues. Here the CDR3 DNA reads TGTGCCAGCAGATCTAGACTAGGGGGCAAAAACATTCAGTACTTC. Its protein is CASRSRLGGKNIQYF.